These T cell receptor beta chains were read from a single sample in a study of blood T cell repertoires in COVID-19. TCRdb keeps only in-frame clones here, not all; method: immunoSEQ multiplex PCR. The table includes some 97,000 clones, approximately 90% detected once. The sample consisted of peripheral blood. These receptors came from a man aged 60-69 years with acute or convalescent COVID-19. The CDR3 runs from the conserved cysteine through the conserved F or W. A D gene is named only where the DNA matches it firmly. Some rows have no size entry. The others give once, few or many, or a class for an expanded clone.

>TRBV9|TRBJ1-1|NA|once
TGTGCCAGCAGCCTAGGGGGAGGCACTGAAGCTTTCTTT
CASSLGGGTEAFF
>TRBV15|TRBJ1-3|NA|once
TGTGCCACCAGCAGAGCAACAGTTGCTGGAAACACCATATATTTT
CATSRATVAGNTIYF
>TRBV6-5|TRBJ2-5|NA|once
TGTGCCAGCAGTCCCCTTGTTGGAGGAGAGACCCAGTACTTC
CASSPLVGGETQYF
>TRBV28|TRBJ2-7|TRBD1|NA
TGTGCCAGCAGTATCCCGGACAGGTTGGGCGAGCAGTACTTC
CASSIPDRLGEQYF
>TRBV15|TRBJ1-5|NA|NA
TGTGCCACCAGCAGCGATGCTTCAGGGTATTATAGCAATCAGCCCCAGCATTTT
CATSSDASGYYSNQPQHF
>TRBV27|TRBJ1-2|NA|few
TGTGCCAGCAGTTTATCGCGCAGGGCTGAGGGCTACACCTTC
CASSLSRRAEGYTF
>TRBV24-1|TRBJ1-5|NA|NA
TGTGCCACCAGTGATTTCGCGGGGCCCCAGCATTTT
CATSDFAGPQHF
>TRBV28|TRBJ2-1|NA|NA
TGTGCCAGCAGTTTAATGGCGGCGCGTGAGCAGTTCTTC
CASSLMAAREQFF
>TRBV11-3|TRBJ1-3|NA|NA
TGTGCCAGCAGCTTAGTCGCGGGGACTGGAAACACCATATATTTT
CASSLVAGTGNTIYF
>TRBV28|TRBJ2-7|NA|NA
TGTGCCAGCAGTAATCTTATAGCAGTCTACGAGCAGTACTTC
CASSNLIAVYEQYF
>TRBV6-2/TRBV6-3|TRBJ2-1|TRBD2|NA
TGTGCCAGCAGTTACGGGGTAGCGGGAGGTAATGAGCAGTTCTTC
CASSYGVAGGNEQFF
>TRBV6-1|TRBJ2-7|NA|NA
TGTGCCAGCAGTGAAGCAGGGAGGGGGACCTACGAGCAGTACTTC
CASSEAGRGTYEQYF
>TRBV13|TRBJ2-1|TRBD2|NA
TGTGCCAGCAGCTTAGGTGGGGGGCTAGCGGGATATGGTGAGCAGTTCTTC
CASSLGGGLAGYGEQFF
>TRBV7-2|TRBJ2-1|TRBD2|NA
TGTGCCAGCAGCCCCGGGACTAGCGCCACGGAGCAGTTCTTC
CASSPGTSATEQFF
>TRBV1|TRBJ2-7|NA|NA
TGCACCAGCAGCCGGCGACTAGCGGTTCAATACGAGCAGTACTTC
CTSSRRLAVQYEQYF
>TRBV6-5|TRBJ2-2|NA|NA
TGTGCCAGCAGCCGATCTCACCTAGACACCGGGGAGCTGTTTTTT
CASSRSHLDTGELFF
>TRBV19|TRBJ1-5|NA|once
TGTGCCAGTAGTTCGACAGGTAATAGCAATCAGCCCCAGCATTTT
CASSSTGNSNQPQHF
>TRBV10-2|TRBJ1-5|TRBD1|few
TGCGCCAGCCAGACAGGGAGCAATCAGCCCCAGCATTTT
CASQTGSNQPQHF
>TRBV5-1|TRBJ2-3|NA|NA
TGCGCCAGCAGCACCTTGGGGCAGGACAGCACAGATACGCAGTATTTT
CASSTLGQDSTDTQYF
>TRBV29-1|TRBJ2-1|TRBD1|NA
TGCAGCGTGCCTACCCCGGGACAGGGAAAGGTGGAGTTCTTC
CSVPTPGQGKVEFF
>TRBV24-1|TRBJ2-1|TRBD2|NA
TGTGCCACCAGTGGCCGGGGGAGGGACTACAATGAGCAGTTCTTC
CATSGRGRDYNEQFF
>TRBV19|TRBJ2-3|TRBD2|NA
TGTGCCAGTAGCCCCTGGACTAGCGGGAGTGCAGATACGCAGTATTTT
CASSPWTSGSADTQYF
>TRBV28|TRBJ2-4|TRBD2|NA
TGTGCCAGCAGTTCGGCCTCGGGACTAGGGGAAAACATTCAGTACTTC
CASSSASGLGENIQYF
>TRBV24-1|TRBJ1-1|TRBD1|NA
TGTGCCACCAGTGATTTGTCGCAGGGGGACACTGAAGCTTTCTTT
CATSDLSQGDTEAFF
>TRBV27|TRBJ1-5|TRBD1|NA
TGTGCCAGCAGTCCCACAGGGGGCCGAAATCAGCCCCAGCATTTT
CASSPTGGRNQPQHF
>TRBV5-1|TRBJ1-2|TRBD1|once
TGCGCCAGCAGCCTCGGACAGGGAGTGGATGGCTACACCTTC
CASSLGQGVDGYTF
>TRBV4-1|TRBJ2-3|NA|NA
TGCGCCAGCAGCCCACTACGTAACACAGATACGCAGTATTTT
CASSPLRNTDTQYF
>TRBV11-2|TRBJ2-5|TRBD2|NA
TGTGCCAGCAGCCAGACTAGCGGGACCTTTAGTGAGACCCAGTACTTC
CASSQTSGTFSETQYF